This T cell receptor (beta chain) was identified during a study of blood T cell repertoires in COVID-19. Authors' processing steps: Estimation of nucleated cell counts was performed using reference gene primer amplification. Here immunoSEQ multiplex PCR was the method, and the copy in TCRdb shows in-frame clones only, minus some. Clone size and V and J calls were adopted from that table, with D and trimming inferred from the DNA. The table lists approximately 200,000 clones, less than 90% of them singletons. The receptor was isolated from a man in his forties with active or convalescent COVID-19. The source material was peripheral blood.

The CDR3 coding sequence is TGCACCAGCAGAGATGGCGGAAATGAAAAACTGTTTTTT. Translation gives CTSRDGGNEKLFF. The chain employs TRBV1 and TRBJ1-4. TRBV1 is an annotated pseudogene. This CDR3 comprises 13 residues.